The present T cell receptor beta chain was sequenced within a study of OX40 agonist ivuxolimab in advanced cancers. About the research overall: A mean age of around 66 years, range about 20 to 79, was recorded, and under 85% were male. Study findings and constraints: Patients with a partial response at 0.1-3.0 mg/kg had among the lowest clonal expansion. Clones of CD4+ and CD8+ blood T cells grew by week 6 at doses of 0.1 to 3.0 mg/kg. Low normalized T-cell clonal expansion was additionally recorded for some nonresponders.

Trimming cost V 2 bases and J 7 bases, with 14 bases left between them. The CDR3 is 15 residues long. Germline loops: CDR1 MNHEY, CDR2 SVGAGI. Clones were read by immunoSEQ multiplex PCR, and TCRdb kept only the in-frame ones, dropping some. The top ten clones hold 9% to 13% of a sample with 35,000 to 45,000 clones, around 88% of them seen once. A word on this clone: Its antigen is unknown.

Sequenced material: CD4+ or CD8+ T cells sorted from blood, taken in a trial of the OX40 agonist ivuxolimab. The rearrangement links TRBV6-5 to TRBJ2-2, with D unresolved. The TCR originated in an adult with an advanced solid tumor such as melanoma, head and neck, liver or kidney cancer. The CDR3: CASSYLNDLGGELFF. Here the CDR3 DNA reads TGTGCCAGCAGTTACCTCAATGATCTGGGCGGGGAGCTGTTTTTT.